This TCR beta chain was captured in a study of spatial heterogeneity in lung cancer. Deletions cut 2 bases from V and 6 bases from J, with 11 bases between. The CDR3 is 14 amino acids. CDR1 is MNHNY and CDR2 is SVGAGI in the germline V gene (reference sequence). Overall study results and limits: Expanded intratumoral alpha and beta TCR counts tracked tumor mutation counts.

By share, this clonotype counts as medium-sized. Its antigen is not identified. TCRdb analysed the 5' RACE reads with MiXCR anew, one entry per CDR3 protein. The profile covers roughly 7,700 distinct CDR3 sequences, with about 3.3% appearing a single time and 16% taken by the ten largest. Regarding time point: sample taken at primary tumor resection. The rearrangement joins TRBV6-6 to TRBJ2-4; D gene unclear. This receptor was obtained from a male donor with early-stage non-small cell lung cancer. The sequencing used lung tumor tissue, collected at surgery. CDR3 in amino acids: CASSYDPQINIQYF. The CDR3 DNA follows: TGTGCCAGCAGTTACGATCCGCAGATAAACATTCAGTACTTC.